This record covers a single TCR beta chain. The antigen remains undetermined. The data are from a study of shared clonotypes between healthy human individuals. In the study overall: The donor pool was made up of two women and three men aged 18 to 49. Study outcomes and limitations: Few donors restricted represented genetic and exposure-history diversity.

Sequencing was performed with immunoSEQ multiplex PCR; in TCRdb, only in-frame clones are kept and a portion is missing. The sample lists approximately 2.5 million clones, about 92% occurring once. From germline, CDR1 is SNHLY and CDR2 FYNNEI. CDR3 length: 15 amino acids. The V end lost 4 bases, the J end lost 0 bases, and 13 bases lay between the germline ends. The chain couples TRBV2 to TRBJ2-7; no clear D gene. This clonotype was obtained from a man between 18 and 29 years old in good health. The sequenced sample consisted of naive CD4+ T cells sorted from blood. Subset reported: CD45RA+ positively selected. In nucleotides, the CDR3 is TGTGCCAGCAGTGCGGGCAGGATTAGCTCCTACGAGCAGTACTTC. Translation: CASSAGRISSYEQYF. Complete variable domain (other parts from reference TRBV2 and TRBJ2-7): EPEVTQTPSHQVTQMGQEVILRCVPISNHLYFYWYRQILGQKVEFLVSFYNNEISEKSEIFDDQFSVERPDGSNFTLKIRSTKLEDSAMYFCASSAGRISSYEQYFGPGTRLTVT.